This T cell receptor beta chain was identified in a study of blood T cell repertoires in COVID-19. About the research overall: Material from acute and convalescent COVID-19 was sourced from the United States, Italy and Spain. The cDNA or gDNA used as material had been derived from T cells, B-cell-depleted T cells, or PBMCs.

Resolution of symptoms, clearance, or two negative PCRs was present in recovered Cohort 3 donors. There are 13 residues in the CDR3. Trimming cost V 6 bases and J 7 bases, with 15 bases left between them. In germline, CDR1 is MGHDK, CDR2 SYGVNS. In the original analysis: From reference gene primer amplification, estimates of nucleated cell counts were derived. The assay was immunoSEQ multiplex PCR, and TCRdb's table has in-frame clones only and misses some. V, J and clone size are taken as reported in that table, and D and trimming were inferred from the DNA itself. The data show around 150,000 clones, around 80% seen once.

Source material: PBMCs or T cells enriched from blood (not recorded which). This chain joins TRBV25-1 and TRBJ1-2; D possibly corresponds to TRBD1 (5 bases). The clonotype was recovered from a man between 50 and 59 years old who had recovered from COVID-19. The chain's CDR3 is CASRKEGLAGYTF. The CDR3 nucleotides read TGTGCCAGCAGAAAGGAGGGGTTGGCTGGCTACACCTTC.